The 7 T cell receptor beta chains below were found in one sample sequenced in a study of shared clonotypes between healthy human individuals. Positive CCR7 selection of CD45RO-negative cells yielded the naive CD8 cells, and terminally differentiated effector memory CD45RA+ cells were excluded. Libraries were prepared by immunoSEQ multiplex PCR; TCRdb keeps only in-frame clonotypes and omits some of them. The sample records about 680,000 clones, around 90% being singletons. Sequencing used naive CD8+ T cells sorted from blood. These receptor sequences come from a man aged 30 to 39 in good health.

The gene calls are TRBV28 and TRBJ2-1, with D perhaps matching TRBD2 (5 bases). Trimming took off 6 bases at V and 5 bases at J, with 17 bases between the two ends. The CDR3 runs to 15 residues. Germline CDR1 reads MDHEN; CDR2 reads SYDVKM. The CDR3 reads CASSTYWERDNEQFF. In DNA form, the CDR3 reads TGTGCCAGCAGCACGTACTGGGAGAGAGACAATGAGCAGTTCTTC.

This chain joins TRBV5-1 and TRBJ2-1; a weak D match, TRBD1 (6 bases). The germline CDR1 and CDR2 sequences are SGHRS and YFSETQ. V lost 1 base and J lost 7, with 15 bases in between. The CDR3 length is 15 residues. CDR3 sequence reads: CASSLPQTGQNEQFF. The DNA for the CDR3 is TGCGCCAGCAGCTTGCCCCAGACAGGTCAGAATGAGCAGTTCTTC.

CDR3 nucleotides: TGTGCCAGCAGTTTATTGGTGGGAAAGTATGGAAGCAATGAGCAGTTCTTC. Amino acid sequence: CASSLLVGKYGSNEQFF. The chain recombines TRBV27 with TRBJ2-1; unclear D gene. Germline lookup yields CDR1 MNHEY and CDR2 SMNVEV (reference sequence). Trimming stripped 1 base from V and 6 bases from J, with 19 bases between. The CDR3 has 17 amino acids.

This clone was observed a few times. This chain links TRBV4-1 with TRBJ2-7; 11 nucleotides line up with TRBD2. In germline, CDR1 is MGHRA, CDR2 YSYEKL. This CDR3 is built from 15 residues. V lost 1 base to trimming and J lost 6 bases; unmatched junction nucleotides: 5. Here the CDR3 reads CASSQVRLAGGEQYF. In DNA form, the CDR3 reads TGCGCCAGCAGCCAAGTTCGCCTAGCGGGAGGCGAGCAGTACTTC.

This CDR3 is CAISEGRSSDYGYTF. As DNA, the CDR3 is TGTGCCATCAGTGAAGGCCGATCCTCAGACTATGGCTACACCTTC. The chain combines TRBV10-3 with TRBJ1-2; D not resolved. V lost 3 bases to trimming and J lost 3 bases, with 14 bases between them. The CDR3 loop spans 15 amino acids. Germline loops: CDR1 ENHRY, CDR2 SYGVKD.

The chain recombines TRBV18 with TRBJ2-1; D uncertain. The germline CDR1 and CDR2 sequences are KGHSH and LQKENI. V was pared by 6 bases and J by 8 bases, with 17 bases between. The CDR3 consists of 14 residues. CDR3 residues: CASSLVQERDEQFF. The CDR3 DNA reads TGTGCCAGCTCCCTGGTTCAGGAAAGGGATGAGCAGTTCTTC.

V is TRBV9 and J is TRBJ1-1; 7 bases align to TRBD1. Germline CDR1 and CDR2: SGDLS and YYNGEE. The J segment lost 0 bases and the V segment lost 3 bases, leaving 8 bases of the junction unmatched. CDR3 length equals 16 residues. CDR3 sequence (DNA): TGTGCCAGCAGCGCCTTGGGACAGATCATGAACACTGAAGCTTTCTTT. This codes for CASSALGQIMNTEAFF. The full variable domain, in which reference TRBV9 and TRBJ1-1 provide the parts outside the CDR3, is DSGVTQTPKHLITATGQRVTLRCSPRSGDLSVYWYQQSLDQGLQFLIQYYNGEERAKGNILERFSAQQFPDLHSELNLSSLELGDSALYFCASSALGQIMNTEAFFGQGTRLTVV.